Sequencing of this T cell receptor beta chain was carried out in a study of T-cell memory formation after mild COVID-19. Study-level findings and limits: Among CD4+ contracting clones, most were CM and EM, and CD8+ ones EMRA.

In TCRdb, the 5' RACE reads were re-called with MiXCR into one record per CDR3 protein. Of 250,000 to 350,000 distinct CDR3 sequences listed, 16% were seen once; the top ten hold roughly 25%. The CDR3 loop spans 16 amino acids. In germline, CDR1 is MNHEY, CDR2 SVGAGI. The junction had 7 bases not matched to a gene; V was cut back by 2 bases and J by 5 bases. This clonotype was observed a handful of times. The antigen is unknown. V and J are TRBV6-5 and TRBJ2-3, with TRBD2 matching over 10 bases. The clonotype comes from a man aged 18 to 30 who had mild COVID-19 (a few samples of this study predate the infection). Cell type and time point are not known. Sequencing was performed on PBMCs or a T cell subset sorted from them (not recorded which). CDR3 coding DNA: TGTGCCAGCAGTTACCGACGGGTAGCGGGGGGAGATACGCAGTATTTT. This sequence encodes CASSYRRVAGGDTQYF.